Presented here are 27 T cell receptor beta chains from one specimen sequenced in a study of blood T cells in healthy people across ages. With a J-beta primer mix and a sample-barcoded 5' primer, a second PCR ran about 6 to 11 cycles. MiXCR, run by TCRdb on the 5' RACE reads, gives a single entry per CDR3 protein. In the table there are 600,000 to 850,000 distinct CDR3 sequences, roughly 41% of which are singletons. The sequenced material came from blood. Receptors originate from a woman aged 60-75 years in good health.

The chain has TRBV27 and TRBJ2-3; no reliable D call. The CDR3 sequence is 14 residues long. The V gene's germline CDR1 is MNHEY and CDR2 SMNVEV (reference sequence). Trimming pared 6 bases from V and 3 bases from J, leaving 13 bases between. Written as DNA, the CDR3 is TGTGCCAGCAGCGGCTTTTGGGGTACAGATACGCAGTATTTT. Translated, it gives CASSGFWGTDTQYF.

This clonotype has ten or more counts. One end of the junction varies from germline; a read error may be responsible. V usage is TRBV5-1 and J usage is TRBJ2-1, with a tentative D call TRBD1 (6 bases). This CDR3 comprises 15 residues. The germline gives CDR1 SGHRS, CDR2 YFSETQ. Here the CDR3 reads CASSLGGGNYNEQFF. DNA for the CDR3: TGTGCCAGCAGTTTGGGTGGGGGCAATTACAATGAGCAGTTCTTC. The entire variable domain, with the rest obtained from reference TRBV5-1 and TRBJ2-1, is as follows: KAGVTQTPRYLIKTRGQQVTLSCSPISGHRSVSWYQQTPGQGLQFLFEYFSETQRNKGNFPGRFSGRQFSNSRSEMNVSTLELGDSALYLCASSLGGGNYNEQFFGPGTRLTVL.

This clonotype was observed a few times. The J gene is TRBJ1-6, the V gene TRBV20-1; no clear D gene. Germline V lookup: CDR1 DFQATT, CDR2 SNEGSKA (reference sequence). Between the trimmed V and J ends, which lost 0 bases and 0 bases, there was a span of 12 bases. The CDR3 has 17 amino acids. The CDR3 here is CSARDLRRSSYNSPLHF. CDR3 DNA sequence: TGCAGTGCTAGAGATCTCAGACGCAGCTCCTATAATTCACCCCTCCACTTT.

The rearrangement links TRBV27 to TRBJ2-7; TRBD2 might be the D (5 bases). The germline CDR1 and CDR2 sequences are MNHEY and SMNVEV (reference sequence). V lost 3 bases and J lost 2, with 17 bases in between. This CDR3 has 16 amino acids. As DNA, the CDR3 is TGTGCCAGCAGTTTGAGAGCCGAAGCGGTCACCTACGAGCAGTACTTC. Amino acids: CASSLRAEAVTYEQYF.

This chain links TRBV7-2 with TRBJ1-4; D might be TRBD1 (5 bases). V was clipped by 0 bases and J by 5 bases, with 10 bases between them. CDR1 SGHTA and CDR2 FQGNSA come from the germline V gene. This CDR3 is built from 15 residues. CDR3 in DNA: TGTGCCAGCAGCTTAGCGGGGACGGGGAATGAAAAACTGTTTTTT. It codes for CASSLAGTGNEKLFF.

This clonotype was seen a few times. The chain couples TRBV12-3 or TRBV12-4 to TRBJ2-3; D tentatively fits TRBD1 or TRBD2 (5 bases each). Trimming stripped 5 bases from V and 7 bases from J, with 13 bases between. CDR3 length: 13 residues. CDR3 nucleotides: TGTGCCAGCAGTCTTCTGGGGGTAAATACGCAGTATTTT. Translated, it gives CASSLLGVNTQYF.

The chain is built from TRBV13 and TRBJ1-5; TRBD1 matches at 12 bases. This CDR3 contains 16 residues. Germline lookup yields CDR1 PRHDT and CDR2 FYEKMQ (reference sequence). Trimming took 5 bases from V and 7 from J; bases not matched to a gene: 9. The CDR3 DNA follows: TGTGCCAGCAGCCTAAAGGGACAGGGGGCAGAGCAGCCCCAGCATTTT. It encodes CASSLKGQGAEQPQHF.

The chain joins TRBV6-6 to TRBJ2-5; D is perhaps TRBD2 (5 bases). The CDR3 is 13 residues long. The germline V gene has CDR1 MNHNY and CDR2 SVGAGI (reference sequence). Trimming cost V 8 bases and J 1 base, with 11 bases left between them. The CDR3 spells CASHRTLQETQYF. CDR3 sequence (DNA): TGTGCCAGCCATAGGACTCTCCAAGAGACCCAGTACTTC.

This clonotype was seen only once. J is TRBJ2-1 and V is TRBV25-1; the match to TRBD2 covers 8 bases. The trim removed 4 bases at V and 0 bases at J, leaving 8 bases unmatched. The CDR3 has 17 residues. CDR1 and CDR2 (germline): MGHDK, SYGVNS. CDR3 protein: CASSAAGATSSYNEQFF. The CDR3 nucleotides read TGTGCCAGCAGTGCAGCGGGAGCCACAAGCTCCTACAATGAGCAGTTCTTC.

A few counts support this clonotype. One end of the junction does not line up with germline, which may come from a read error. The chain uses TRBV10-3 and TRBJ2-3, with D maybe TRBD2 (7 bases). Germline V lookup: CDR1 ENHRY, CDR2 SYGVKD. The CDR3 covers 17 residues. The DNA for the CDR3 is TGTGCCATCAGTGAGTCGCGGGGGCGGGGGAGCACAGATGCGCAGTATTTT. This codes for CAISESRGRGSTDAQYF.

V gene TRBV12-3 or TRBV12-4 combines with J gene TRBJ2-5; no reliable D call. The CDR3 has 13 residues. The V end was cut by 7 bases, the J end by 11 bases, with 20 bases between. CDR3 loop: CASKARWHNEQYF. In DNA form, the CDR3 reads TGTGCCAGCAAGGCTAGATGGCACAATGAGCAGTACTTC.

In DNA form, the CDR3 reads TGTGCCAGCAAAAGAGTGGACGGTGAGCAGTTCTTC. As protein: CASKRVDGEQFF. This chain links TRBV7-8 with TRBJ2-1; no definite D call. Trimming took 7 bases from V and 9 from J, leaving 13 bases between them. Germline V gene sequence: CDR1 SGHVS, CDR2 FQNEAQ. This CDR3 is 12 amino acids long.

CDR3 loop: CASSRDDKSEAFF. The CDR3 DNA follows: TGTGCCAGCAGTAGGGACGATAAGTCTGAAGCTTTCTTT. The chain joins TRBV12-3 or TRBV12-4 to TRBJ1-1; D is perhaps TRBD1 (5 bases). This CDR3 region has 13 residues. Trimming removed 5 bases at V and 6 bases at J, with 13 bases between.

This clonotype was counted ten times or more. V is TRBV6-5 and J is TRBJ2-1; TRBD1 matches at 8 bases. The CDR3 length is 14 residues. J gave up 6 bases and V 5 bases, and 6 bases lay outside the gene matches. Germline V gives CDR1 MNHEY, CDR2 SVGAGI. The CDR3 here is CASSRTGSGNEQFF. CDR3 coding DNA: TGTGCCAGCAGTCGGACAGGGTCGGGCAATGAGCAGTTCTTC.

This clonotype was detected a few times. The DNA of the CDR3 is TGTGCCAGCCAAGGGCATGGGGGCGCCAAAAACATTCAGTACTTC. This gives the protein CASQGHGGAKNIQYF. The chain combines TRBV2 with TRBJ2-4, with a possible D match to TRBD1 (6 bases). The CDR3 spans 15 residues. The V end lost 8 bases, the J end lost 1 base, and 15 bases lay between the germline ends. Germline V gene sequence: CDR1 SNHLY, CDR2 FYNNEI.

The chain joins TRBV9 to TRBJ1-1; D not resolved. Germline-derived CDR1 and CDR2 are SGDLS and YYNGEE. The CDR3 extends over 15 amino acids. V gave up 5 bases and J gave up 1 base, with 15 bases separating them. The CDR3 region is CASSWVGNSNTEAFF. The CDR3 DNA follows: TGTGCCAGCAGTTGGGTTGGGAATTCGAACACTGAAGCTTTCTTT.

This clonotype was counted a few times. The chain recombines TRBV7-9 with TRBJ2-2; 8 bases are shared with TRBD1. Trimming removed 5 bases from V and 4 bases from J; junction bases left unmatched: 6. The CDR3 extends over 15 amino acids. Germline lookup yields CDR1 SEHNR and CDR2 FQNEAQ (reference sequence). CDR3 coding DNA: TGTGCCAGCAGCATCGGACAGGGTCTCACCGGGGAGCTGTTTTTT. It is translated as CASSIGQGLTGELFF.

In DNA form, the CDR3 reads TGCGCCAGCAGCTTGAGCCCAGGGGGAGCGGAAAACATTCAGTACTTC. This codes for CASSLSPGGAENIQYF. The rearrangement uses TRBV5-1 and TRBJ2-7; 7 bases align to TRBD1. With the DNA end fitting TRBJ2-4 better, the J assignment may be wrong. CDR1 SGHRS and CDR2 YFSETQ come from the germline V gene. This CDR3 region has 16 residues.

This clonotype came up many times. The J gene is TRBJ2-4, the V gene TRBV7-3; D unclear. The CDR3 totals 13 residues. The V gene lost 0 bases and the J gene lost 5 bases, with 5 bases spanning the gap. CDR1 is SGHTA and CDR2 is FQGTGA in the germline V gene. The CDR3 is CASSLTLENIQYF. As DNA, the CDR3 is TGTGCCAGCAGCTTAACGTTGGAAAACATTCAGTACTTC.

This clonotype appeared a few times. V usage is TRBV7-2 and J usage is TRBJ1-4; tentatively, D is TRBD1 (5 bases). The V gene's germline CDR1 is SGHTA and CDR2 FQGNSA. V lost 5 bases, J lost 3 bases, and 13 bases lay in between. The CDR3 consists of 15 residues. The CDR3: CASSGRDGPNEKLFF. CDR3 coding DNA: TGTGCCAGCAGCGGCCGGGACGGTCCTAATGAAAAACTGTTTTTT. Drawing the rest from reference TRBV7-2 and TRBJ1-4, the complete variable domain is GAGVSQSPSNKVTEKGKDVELRCDPISGHTALYWYRQSLGQGLEFLIYFQGNSAPDKSGLPSDRFSAERTGGSVSTLTIQRTQQEDSAVYLCASSGRDGPNEKLFFGSGTQLSVL.

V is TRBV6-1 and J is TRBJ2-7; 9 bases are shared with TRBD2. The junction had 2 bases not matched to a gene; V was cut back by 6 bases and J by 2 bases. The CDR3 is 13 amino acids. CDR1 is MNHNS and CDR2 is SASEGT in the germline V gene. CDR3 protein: CASRLAGTYEQYF. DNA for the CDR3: TGTGCCAGCAGGCTAGCGGGAACCTACGAGCAGTACTTC.

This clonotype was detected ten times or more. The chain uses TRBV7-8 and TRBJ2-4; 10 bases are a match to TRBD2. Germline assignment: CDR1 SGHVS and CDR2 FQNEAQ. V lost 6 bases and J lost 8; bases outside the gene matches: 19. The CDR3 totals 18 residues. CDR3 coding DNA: TGTGCCAGCAGGATTGATCTCGGACTAGCGGATTATTGTTACATTCAGTACTTC. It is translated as CASRIDLGLADYCYIQYF.

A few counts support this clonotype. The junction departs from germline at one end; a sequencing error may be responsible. The CDR3 spells CASSQDWAQGRTEAFF. The CDR3 DNA follows: TGCGCCAGTAGCCAAGATTGGGCCCAGGGGCGGACTGAAGCTTTCTTT. V and J are TRBV4-3 and TRBJ1-1; possibly TRBD1 for D (6 bases). The germline V gene encodes CDR1 LGHNA and CDR2 YSLEER. This CDR3 contains 16 residues.

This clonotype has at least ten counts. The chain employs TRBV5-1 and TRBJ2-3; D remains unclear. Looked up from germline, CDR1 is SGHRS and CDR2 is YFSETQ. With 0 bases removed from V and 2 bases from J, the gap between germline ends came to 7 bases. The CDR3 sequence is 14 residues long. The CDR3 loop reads CASSLEGNTDTQYF. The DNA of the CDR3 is TGCGCCAGCAGCTTGGAAGGTAACACAGATACGCAGTATTTT.

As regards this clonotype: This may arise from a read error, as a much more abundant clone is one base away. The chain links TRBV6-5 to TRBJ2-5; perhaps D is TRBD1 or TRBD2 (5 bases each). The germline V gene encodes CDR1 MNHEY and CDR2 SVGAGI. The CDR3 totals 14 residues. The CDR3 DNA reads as TGTACCAGCCGGGACGGCAGTCGGCAAGAGACCCAGTACTTC. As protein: CTSRDGSRQETQYF.

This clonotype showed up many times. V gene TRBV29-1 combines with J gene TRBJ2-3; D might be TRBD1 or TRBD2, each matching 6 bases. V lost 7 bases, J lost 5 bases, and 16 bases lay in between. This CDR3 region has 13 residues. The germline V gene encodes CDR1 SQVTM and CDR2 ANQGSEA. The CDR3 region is CSAAGHRGDTQYF. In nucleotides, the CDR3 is TGCAGCGCCGCGGGACACCGAGGAGATACGCAGTATTTT.

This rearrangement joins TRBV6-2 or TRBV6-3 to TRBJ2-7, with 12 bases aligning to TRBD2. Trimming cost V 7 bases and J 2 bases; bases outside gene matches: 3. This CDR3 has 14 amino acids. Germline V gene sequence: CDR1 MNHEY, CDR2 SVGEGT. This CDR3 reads CASTLAGGTYEQYF. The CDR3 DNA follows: TGTGCCAGCACCCTAGCGGGAGGGACCTACGAGCAGTACTTC.